These T cell receptor beta chains were read from a single sample in a study of blood T cell repertoires in COVID-19. Data came from immunoSEQ multiplex PCR; TCRdb stores just in-frame clones and leaves some out. The sample holds 650,000 to 800,000 clones, 70% to 90% seen once. Sequencing used peripheral blood. All receptors come from a woman under 30 with acute or convalescent COVID-19. Each CDR3 is given with its conserved first and last residue. Each record gives: clone size, J gene, V gene, D gene, CDR3 length, CDR3 protein, CDR3 DNA. D genes are given only for firm matches. Where a row states a size, it is once, few, many or the class of an expanded clone; other rows omit it.

NA,TRBJ1-2,TRBV19,NA,17,CASTTILRGPTFYGYTF,TGTGCCAGTACCACAATCCTTAGGGGTCCTACATTTTATGGCTACACCTTC
NA,TRBJ2-2,TRBV6-5,TRBD1,16,CASSFDQTGETGELFF,TGTGCCAGCAGTTTCGATCAAACAGGGGAAACCGGGGAGCTGTTTTTT
once,TRBJ2-3,TRBV30,TRBD2,14,CAWNLAGVPDTQYF,TGTGCCTGGAATCTAGCGGGGGTGCCAGATACGCAGTATTTT
once,TRBJ2-1,TRBV6-5,TRBD1,13,CASSYAGGGEQFF,TGTGCCAGCAGTTATGCAGGGGGCGGTGAGCAGTTCTTC
NA,TRBJ2-5,TRBV5-8,TRBD1,14,CASSLDRGVRTQYF,TGTGCCAGCAGCTTGGACAGGGGCGTCAGGACCCAGTACTTC
NA,TRBJ2-2,TRBV12-5,TRBD1,17,CASGLVLGQGNTGELFF,TGTGCTAGTGGTTTGGTACTGGGACAGGGGAACACCGGGGAGCTGTTTTTT
NA,TRBJ1-2,TRBV7-9,NA,15,CASRTTGPPNYGYTF,TGTGCCAGCAGGACCACAGGCCCCCCTAACTATGGCTACACCTTC
NA,TRBJ1-2,TRBV3-1/TRBV3-2,TRBD1,15,CASSQPGTGVYGYTF,TGTGCCAGCAGCCAACCCGGGACAGGGGTCTATGGCTACACCTTC
NA,TRBJ1-1,TRBV30,TRBD1,12,CAWNPDRVGAFF,TGTGCCTGGAACCCGGACAGGGTCGGAGCTTTCTTT
NA,TRBJ2-1,TRBV19,NA,13,CASSWAGSNEQFF,TGTGCCAGTAGTTGGGCGGGCTCAAATGAGCAGTTCTTC
NA,TRBJ1-2,TRBV2,TRBD1,15,CASSPRQGLGLGYTF,TGTGCCAGCAGTCCTAGACAGGGGTTGGGTCTCGGCTACACCTTC